These 14 T cell receptor beta chains originate from one sample sequenced in a study of blood T cell repertoires in COVID-19. Here immunoSEQ multiplex PCR was the method, and the copy in TCRdb shows in-frame clones only, minus some. The top ten clones hold 2.9% of a sample with about 190,000 clones, roughly 86% of them seen once. Specimen: peripheral blood. These receptors all come from a woman in her twenties or thirties with active or convalescent COVID-19.

This chain links TRBV5-4 with TRBJ2-4; weak D call: TRBD1 (6 bases). V gave up 1 base and J gave up 1 base, with 9 bases separating them. The germline gives CDR1 SGHNT, CDR2 YYREEE (reference sequence). The CDR3 length is 15 residues. This CDR3 is CASSLSGDAKNIQYF. The CDR3 coding sequence is TGTGCCAGCAGCTTGTCAGGGGACGCCAAAAACATTCAGTACTTC.

The chain links TRBV2 to TRBJ1-1, with D unclear. Germline values: CDR1 SNHLY, CDR2 FYNNEI. The CDR3 has 12 amino acids. Trimming left V 6 bases short and J 6 bases short, with 11 bases between. The CDR3 bases are TGTGCCAGCAGAGAGGGTCGATCTGAAGCTTTCTTT. Translated: CASREGRSEAFF.

The V call is TRBV11-2, the J call TRBJ1-1, with D maybe TRBD1 (5 bases). This CDR3 comprises 17 residues. CDR1 and CDR2 from the germline V gene are SGHAT and FQNNGV. Trimming pared 4 bases from V and 1 base from J, leaving 19 bases between. Here the CDR3 reads CASSSLTGTWRNTEAFF. The CDR3 nucleotides read TGTGCCAGCAGCTCCCTTACAGGCACCTGGCGGAACACTGAAGCTTTCTTT.

This clone is a singleton in its sample. The rearrangement uses TRBV6-1 and TRBJ1-2, with 11 bases matching TRBD1. Per the germline V gene, CDR1 is MNHNS and CDR2 is SASEGT. The CDR3 is made up of 15 amino acids. V trimming: 3 bases; J trimming: 4 bases; junction bases outside the gene matches: 4. The CDR3, as DNA: TGTGCCAGCAGTGATGGGACAGGGGGGTCCTATGGCTACACCTTC. It yields the protein CASSDGTGGSYGYTF.

This chain joins TRBV10-3 and TRBJ1-3; D ambiguous. V was pared by 4 bases and J by 4 bases, with 8 bases between. This CDR3 is 13 amino acids long. CDR1 and CDR2 from the germline V gene are ENHRY and SYGVKD. As DNA, the CDR3 is TGTGCCATCAGTGTCGACGGGGGAAACACCATATATTTT. Protein product: CAISVDGGNTIYF.

A single count supports this clone. The same CDR3 can be traced to other DNA sequences in this sample. The chain joins TRBV18 to TRBJ2-7; D gene ambiguous. The germline CDR1 and CDR2 sequences are KGHSH and LQKENI. This CDR3 has 14 residues. The V gene lost 1 base and the J gene lost 1 base, with 8 bases spanning the gap. The CDR3 is CASSPRSRSYEQYF. The DNA for the CDR3 is TGTGCCAGCTCACCACGGAGTAGGTCCTACGAGCAGTACTTC. Looking up the rest from reference TRBV18 and TRBJ2-7 gives the full variable domain: NAGVMQNPRHLVRRRGQEARLRCSPMKGHSHVYWYRQLPEEGLKFMVYLQKENIIDESGMPKERFSAEFPKEGPSILRIQQVVRGDSAAYFCASSPRSRSYEQYFGPGTRLTVT.

V usage is TRBV5-4 and J usage is TRBJ2-3; D possibly corresponds to TRBD2 (7 bases). The V end lost 3 bases, the J end lost 2 bases, and 16 bases lay between the germline ends. Germline CDR1 and CDR2: SGHNT and YYREEE (reference sequence). This CDR3 has 16 amino acids. DNA for the CDR3: TGTGCCAGCAGCTGGGGGGGCAGTGGGTTCACAGATACGCAGTATTTT. Residues: CASSWGGSGFTDTQYF.

The chain has TRBV24-1 and TRBJ2-2, with D perhaps matching TRBD2 (7 bases). Trimming stripped 12 bases from V and 0 bases from J, with 13 bases between. This CDR3 region has 14 residues. Germline V gene data show CDR1 as KGHDR and CDR2 as SFDVKD. The CDR3 reads CAVWGGPNTGELFF. The CDR3 DNA sequence: TGTGCCGTGTGGGGGGGCCCGAACACCGGGGAGCTGTTTTTT.

This chain uses TRBV18 with TRBJ2-2, with TRBD2 as a possible D gene (6 bases). V shed 2 bases and J shed 5 bases, with 12 bases lying between them. The CDR3 spans 15 residues. Germline assignment: CDR1 KGHSH and CDR2 LQKENI. The CDR3: CASSPVSAGTGELFF. The DNA for the CDR3 is TGTGCCAGCTCACCAGTTAGCGCGGGAACCGGGGAGCTGTTTTTT.

The CDR3 sequence: CASSDPTDSGNTIYF. The CDR3, as DNA: TGTGCCAGCAGTGACCCGACAGACTCTGGAAACACCATATATTTT. The chain links TRBV6-1 to TRBJ1-3, with D possibly being TRBD1 (5 bases). The germline V gene encodes CDR1 MNHNS and CDR2 SASEGT. CDR3 length equals 15 residues. V lost 3 bases and J 0 bases, leaving 9 bases between the germline ends.

This clone is a singleton in its sample. V gene TRBV19 combines with J gene TRBJ1-2; D unresolved. The CDR3 is 13 residues long. The germline V gene encodes CDR1 LNHDA and CDR2 SQIVND (reference sequence). Trimming pared 2 bases from V and 1 base from J, leaving 5 bases between. This CDR3 is CASSITLNYGYTF. The CDR3 region has the DNA TGTGCCAGTAGTATAACTCTTAACTATGGCTACACCTTC.

V usage is TRBV19 and J usage is TRBJ2-1; 9 bases are a match to TRBD1. The CDR3 contains 15 residues. Germline trimming cut 5 bases from V and 10 bases from J; bases unmatched to any gene: 12. CDR1 and CDR2 (germline): LNHDA, SQIVND (reference sequence). As DNA, the CDR3 is TGTGCCAGTAGTGTGGGACGACAGGGGGGGAGGGAGCAGTTCTTC. Its translation is CASSVGRQGGREQFF.

On this clone: The same CDR3 can be traced to other DNA sequences in this sample. The genes are TRBV6-4 and TRBJ2-1, with 12 bases that match TRBD2. V was clipped by 0 bases and J by 7 bases; unmatched bases: 1. Germline CDR1 MRHNA, CDR2 SNTAGT. The CDR3 totals 15 residues. CDR3 DNA: TGTGCCAGCAGTGACTCGACTAGCGGGAGTAATGAGCAGTTCTTC. Protein: CASSDSTSGSNEQFF.

The rearrangement links TRBV18 to TRBJ2-2; 9 positions agree with TRBD1. V shed 4 bases, J shed 5 bases, and the junction held 5 bases outside the gene matches. CDR1 and CDR2 from the germline V gene are KGHSH and LQKENI. The CDR3 runs 15 residues. CDR3 protein: CASSHGQGRTGELFF. CDR3 DNA: TGTGCCAGCTCACATGGACAGGGGAGGACCGGGGAGCTGTTTTTT.